This T cell receptor (beta chain) was retrieved from a study of vaccination effects on CD4 cells after COVID-19. Sequencing used immunoSEQ multiplex PCR; TCRdb keeps in-frame clones, though not all of them. Among some 28,000 clones, approximately 60% were seen once, and the ten largest hold approximately 10%. Once cultured for under 11 days, the cells underwent separation to obtain CD4+ T cells. This CDR3 is built from 14 residues. The germline gives CDR1 SNHLY, CDR2 FYNNEI. As concerns this clone: Its antigen is not known. An end of the junction does not agree with germline; a read error may underlie this.

The material sequenced was CD4+ T cells from PBMCs cultured without peptide, taken before COVID-19 vaccination. The gene calls are TRBV2 and TRBJ1-1; tentatively, D is TRBD1 (6 bases). The clonotype originates from a human donor who received a COVID-19 vaccine. The CDR3 reads CASSGRQGNAEAFF. The CDR3 DNA is TGTGCCAGCAGTGGGAGGCAGGGGAACGCTGAAGCTTTCTTT.